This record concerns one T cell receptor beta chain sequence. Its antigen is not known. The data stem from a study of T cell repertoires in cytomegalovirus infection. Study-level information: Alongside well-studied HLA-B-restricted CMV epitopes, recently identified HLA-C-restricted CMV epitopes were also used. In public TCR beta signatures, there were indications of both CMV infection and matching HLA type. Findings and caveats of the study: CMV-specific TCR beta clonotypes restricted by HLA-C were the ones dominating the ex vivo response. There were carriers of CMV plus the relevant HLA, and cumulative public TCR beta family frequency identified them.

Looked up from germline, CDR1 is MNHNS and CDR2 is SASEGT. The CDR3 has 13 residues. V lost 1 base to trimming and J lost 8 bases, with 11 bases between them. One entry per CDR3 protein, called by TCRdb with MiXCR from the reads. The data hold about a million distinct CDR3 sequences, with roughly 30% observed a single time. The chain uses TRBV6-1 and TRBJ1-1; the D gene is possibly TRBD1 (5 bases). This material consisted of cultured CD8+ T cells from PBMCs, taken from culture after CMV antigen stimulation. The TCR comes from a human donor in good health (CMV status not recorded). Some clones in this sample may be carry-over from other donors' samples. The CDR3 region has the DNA TGTGCCAGCAGTGAAGTAAGGGGAGTGGAAGCTTTCTTT. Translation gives CASSEVRGVEAFF.